Listed below are T cell receptor beta chains from one sample, sequenced in a study of vaccination effects on CD4 cells after COVID-19. Antigens of these TCRs are unknown. Clones were sequenced by immunoSEQ multiplex PCR, and TCRdb holds only the in-frame ones, with some missing. The sample holds 40,000 to 45,000 clones, 76% seen once. Sequencing used CD4+ T cells from PBMCs cultured without peptide, obtained after COVID-19 vaccination. The receptors originated from a human donor who had a prior SARS-CoV-2 infection. The CDR3 runs from the conserved cysteine through the conserved F or W. The order of the fields is J gene, clone size, D gene, V gene, CDR3 DNA, CDR3 protein. A D gene is named only where the DNA matches it firmly. Clone size is shown for a subset of rows, as once, few, many or a class of expanded clone.

>TRBJ2-7|-|TRBD2|TRBV11-2
TGTGCCAGCAGCTTACGGTTAGGGGGACTAGCGGTCACCTCCTACGAGCAGTACTTC
CASSLRLGGLAVTSYEQYF
>TRBJ2-6|-|-|TRBV5-4
TGTGCCAGCAGCCTTGAAAGGCTTGGGGAACGGTCTGGGGCCAACGTCCTGACTTTC
CASSLERLGERSGANVLTF
>TRBJ1-5|few|-|TRBV6-5
TGTGCCAGCACTATAGATAGCAATCAGCCCCAGCATTTT
CASTIDSNQPQHF
>TRBJ2-2|-|-|TRBV7-2
TGTGCCAGCAGCGCGGGGCTGAACACCGGGGAGCTGTTTTTT
CASSAGLNTGELFF
>TRBJ1-2|-|-|TRBV4-2
TGTGCCAGCAGCCAAGTCGGGGGGAGGTCTAACTATGGCTACACCTTC
CASSQVGGRSNYGYTF
>TRBJ2-3|few|TRBD1|TRBV6-2/TRBV6-3
TGTGCCAGCAGTTATAAATCAGGGGGCGACGGCACAGATACGCAGTATTTT
CASSYKSGGDGTDTQYF
>TRBJ1-2|few|TRBD1|TRBV7-2
TGTGCCAGCAGCCCACAGACAGGGAGTTATGGCTACACCTTC
CASSPQTGSYGYTF
>TRBJ1-2|-|-|TRBV5-3
TGTGCCAGAAGCTCAGACCCCGGACCAATCAGGGGCAGGCCCCTTTATGGCTACACCTTC
CARSSDPGPIRGRPLYGYTF
>TRBJ2-2|-|-|TRBV7-2
TGTGCCAGCAGCTTAGTGGGAGGTACCACCGGGGAGCTGTTTTTT
CASSLVGGTTGELFF
>TRBJ2-5|-|TRBD2|TRBV6-1
TGTGCCAGCAGTGAAGAGGGCGGGAGGGGTGAGACCCAGTACTTC
CASSEEGGRGETQYF
>TRBJ1-1|-|-|TRBV7-2
TGTGCCAGCAGCCCGCGTGCCTTTGGGGACACTGAAGCTTTCTTT
CASSPRAFGDTEAFF
>TRBJ1-6|-|-|TRBV5-6
TGTGCCAGCAGCTTGGCGGGGTCAGATGCTAGTTCACCCCTCCACTTT
CASSLAGSDASSPLHF
>TRBJ2-1|-|TRBD2|TRBV18
TGTGCCAGCTCACCACCAATAGCGGGACTCTACAATGAGCAGTTCTTC
CASSPPIAGLYNEQFF
>TRBJ1-1|-|-|TRBV6-1
TGTGCCAGCAGTGAAGCCCTTAGGAACACTGAAGCTTTCTTT
CASSEALRNTEAFF
>TRBJ2-3|-|-|TRBV7-6
TGTGCCAGCAGCTTACAAGGACATAGCACAGATACGCAGTATTTT
CASSLQGHSTDTQYF
>TRBJ1-3|-|TRBD1|TRBV9
TGTGCCAGCAGCCCGGGACAGGGAATGGCTGCTGGAAACACCATATATTTT
CASSPGQGMAAGNTIYF
>TRBJ2-3|-|TRBD2|TRBV10-3
TGTGCCATCAGCCCTACTAGCGGGGGGACTGGAGATACGCAGTATTTT
CAISPTSGGTGDTQYF
>TRBJ2-3|-|-|TRBV5-8
TGTGCCAGCAGCGGGCTAAGGGTTACAGATACGCAGTATTTT
CASSGLRVTDTQYF
>TRBJ1-2|once|TRBD1|TRBV6-6
TGTGCCAGCAGTTACCGAGGACAGGGTGGCGGCTACACCTTC
CASSYRGQGGGYTF
>TRBJ1-4|-|TRBD1|TRBV7-7
TGTGCTAGCAGCTTGACAGGGGGGTTTAATGAAAAACTGTTTTTT
CASSLTGGFNEKLFF
>TRBJ1-5|-|-|TRBV11-3
TGTGCCAGCAGCTTAGGGGGGGCCCAGCCCCAGCATTTT
CASSLGGAQPQHF
>TRBJ2-6|-|TRBD2|TRBV3-1/TRBV3-2
TGTGCCAGCAGCCAGCTTACTCTAGCGGGGGTCAACTCTGGGGCCAACGTCCTGACTTTC
CASSQLTLAGVNSGANVLTF
>TRBJ2-1|-|-|TRBV30
TGTGCCTGGAAGGGCCGGGGGAGCCTCTACAATGAGCAGTTCTTC
CAWKGRGSLYNEQFF
>TRBJ2-5|-|-|TRBV7-9
TGTGCCAGCAGCTTAGGTGTGGAGACCCAGTACTTC
CASSLGVETQYF
>TRBJ1-5|-|TRBD1|TRBV19
TGTGCCAGTAGCCCACAAAAACCGGGACAGGGTCACAATCAGCCCCAGCATTTT
CASSPQKPGQGHNQPQHF
>TRBJ1-5|-|-|TRBV12-5
TGTGCTAGTGGTTTCTTCTCTCAGCCCCAGCATTTT
CASGFFSQPQHF
>TRBJ2-3|-|-|TRBV9
TGTGCCAGCAGCGCGGTGGGAGGAAGCACAGATACGCAGTATTTT
CASSAVGGSTDTQYF